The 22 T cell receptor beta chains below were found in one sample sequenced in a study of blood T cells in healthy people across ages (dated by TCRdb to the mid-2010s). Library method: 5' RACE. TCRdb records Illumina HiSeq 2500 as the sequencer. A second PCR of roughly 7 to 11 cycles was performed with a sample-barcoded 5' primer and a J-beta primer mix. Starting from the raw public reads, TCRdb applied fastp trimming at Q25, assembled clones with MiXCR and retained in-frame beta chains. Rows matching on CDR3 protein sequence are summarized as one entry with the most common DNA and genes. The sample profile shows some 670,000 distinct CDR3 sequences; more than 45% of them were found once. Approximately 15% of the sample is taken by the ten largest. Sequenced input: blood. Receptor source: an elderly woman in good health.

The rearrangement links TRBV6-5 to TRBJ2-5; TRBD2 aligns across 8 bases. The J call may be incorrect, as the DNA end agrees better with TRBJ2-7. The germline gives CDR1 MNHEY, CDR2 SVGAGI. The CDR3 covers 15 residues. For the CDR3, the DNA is TGTGCCAGCAGTTACACGGGAGGGCCTCCCTACGAGCAGTACTTC. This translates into CASSYTGGPPYEQYF.

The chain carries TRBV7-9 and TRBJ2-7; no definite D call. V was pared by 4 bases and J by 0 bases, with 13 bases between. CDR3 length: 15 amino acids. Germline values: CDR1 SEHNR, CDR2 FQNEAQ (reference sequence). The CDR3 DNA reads TGTGCCAGCAGCTCCAGTACCTGGAGCTCCTACGAGCAGTACTTC. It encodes CASSSSTWSSYEQYF.

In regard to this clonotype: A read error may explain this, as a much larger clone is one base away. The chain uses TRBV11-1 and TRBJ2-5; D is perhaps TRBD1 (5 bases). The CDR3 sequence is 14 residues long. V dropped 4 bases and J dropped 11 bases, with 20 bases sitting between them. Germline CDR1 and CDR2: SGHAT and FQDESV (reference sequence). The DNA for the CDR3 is TGTGCCAGCAGCTCCAGGGCCGTGGGCAATGAGCAGTACTTC. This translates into CASSSRAVGNEQYF.

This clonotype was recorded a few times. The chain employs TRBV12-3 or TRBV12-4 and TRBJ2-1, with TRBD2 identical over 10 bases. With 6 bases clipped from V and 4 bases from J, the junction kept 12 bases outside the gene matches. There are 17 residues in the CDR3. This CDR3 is CASRVPLLAGVYNEQFF. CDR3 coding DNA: TGTGCCAGCAGAGTGCCGTTGCTAGCGGGGGTGTACAATGAGCAGTTCTTC.

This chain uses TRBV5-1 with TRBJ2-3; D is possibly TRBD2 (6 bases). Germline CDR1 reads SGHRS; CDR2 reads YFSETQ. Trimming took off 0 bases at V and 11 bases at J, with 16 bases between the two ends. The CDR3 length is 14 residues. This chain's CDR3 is CASSLGLPQEGQYF. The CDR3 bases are TGCGCCAGCAGCTTGGGTCTGCCTCAGGAGGGGCAGTATTTT.

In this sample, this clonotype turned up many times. CDR3 amino acids: CASAKVTYEQYF. The DNA of the CDR3 is TGTGCCAGCGCGAAGGTCACCTACGAGCAGTACTTC. This rearrangement joins TRBV28 to TRBJ2-7; D not resolved. The CDR3 runs to 12 residues. Trimming shortened V by 8 bases and J by 2 bases, and 10 bases separated the two germline ends. Germline V lookup: CDR1 MDHEN, CDR2 SYDVKM.

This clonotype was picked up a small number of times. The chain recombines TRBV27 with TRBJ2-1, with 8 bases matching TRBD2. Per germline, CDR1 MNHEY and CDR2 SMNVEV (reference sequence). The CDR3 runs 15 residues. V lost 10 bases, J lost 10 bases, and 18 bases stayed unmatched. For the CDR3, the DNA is TGTGCCACCGTCTCGGGACGAGCGGGAGTCAACGAGCAGTTCTTC. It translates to CATVSGRAGVNEQFF.

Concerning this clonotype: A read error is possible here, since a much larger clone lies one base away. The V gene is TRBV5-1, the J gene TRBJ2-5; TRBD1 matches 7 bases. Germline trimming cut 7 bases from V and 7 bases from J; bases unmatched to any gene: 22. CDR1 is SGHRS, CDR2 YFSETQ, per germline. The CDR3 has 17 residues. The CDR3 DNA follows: TGCGCCAGCGGCTCACCGGGACAGCTCTCGTGGATTGGGACCCAGTACTTC. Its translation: CASGSPGQLSWIGTQYF.

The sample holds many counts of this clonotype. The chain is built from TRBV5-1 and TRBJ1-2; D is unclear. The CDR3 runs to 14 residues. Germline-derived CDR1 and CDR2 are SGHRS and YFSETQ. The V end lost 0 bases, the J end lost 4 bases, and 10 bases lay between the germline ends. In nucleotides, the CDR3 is TGCGCCAGCAGCTTGGAGGGCAGAACCTATGGCTACACCTTC. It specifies CASSLEGRTYGYTF.

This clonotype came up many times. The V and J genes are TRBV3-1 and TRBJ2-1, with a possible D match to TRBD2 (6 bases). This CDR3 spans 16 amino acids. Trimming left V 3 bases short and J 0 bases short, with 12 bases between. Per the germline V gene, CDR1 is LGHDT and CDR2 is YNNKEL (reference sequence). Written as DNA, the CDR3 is TGTGCCAGCAGCCATCCCGGGGGTCCCTCCTACAATGAGCAGTTCTTC. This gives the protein CASSHPGGPSYNEQFF.

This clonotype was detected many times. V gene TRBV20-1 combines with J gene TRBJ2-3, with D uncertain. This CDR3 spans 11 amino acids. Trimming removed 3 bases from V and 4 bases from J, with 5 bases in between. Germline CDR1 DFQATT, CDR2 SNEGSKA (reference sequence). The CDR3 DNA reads TGCAGTGCTAGCTACCCAGATACGCAGTATTTT. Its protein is CSASYPDTQYF.

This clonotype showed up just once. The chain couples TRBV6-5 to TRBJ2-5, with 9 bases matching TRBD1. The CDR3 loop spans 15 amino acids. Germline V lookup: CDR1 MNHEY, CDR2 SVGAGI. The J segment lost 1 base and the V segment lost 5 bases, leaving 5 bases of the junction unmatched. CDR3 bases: TGTGCCAGCAGTGAGGGACAGGGCGGCCAAGAGACCCAGTACTTC. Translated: CASSEGQGGQETQYF.

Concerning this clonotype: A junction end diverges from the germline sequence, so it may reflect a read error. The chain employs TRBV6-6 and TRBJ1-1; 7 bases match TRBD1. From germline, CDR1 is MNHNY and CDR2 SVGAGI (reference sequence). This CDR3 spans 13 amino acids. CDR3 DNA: TGTGCCGGCAGCATCAGGGGGGGGACTGAAGCTTTCTTT. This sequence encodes CAGSIRGGTEAFF.

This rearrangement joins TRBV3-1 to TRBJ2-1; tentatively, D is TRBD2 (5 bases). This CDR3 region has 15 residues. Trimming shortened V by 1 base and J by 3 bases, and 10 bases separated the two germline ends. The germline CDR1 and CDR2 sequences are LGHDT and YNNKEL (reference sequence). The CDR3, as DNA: TGTGCCAGCAGCCAAGTCGGGGTAGGCTACAATGAGCAGTTCTTC. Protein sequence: CASSQVGVGYNEQFF.

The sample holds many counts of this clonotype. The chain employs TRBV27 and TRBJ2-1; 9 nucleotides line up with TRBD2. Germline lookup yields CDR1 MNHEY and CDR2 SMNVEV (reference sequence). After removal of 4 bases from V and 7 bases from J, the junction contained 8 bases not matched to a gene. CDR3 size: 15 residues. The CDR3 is CASSYRLAVRNEQFF. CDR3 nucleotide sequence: TGTGCCAGCAGTTACCGACTAGCGGTCAGGAATGAGCAGTTCTTC.

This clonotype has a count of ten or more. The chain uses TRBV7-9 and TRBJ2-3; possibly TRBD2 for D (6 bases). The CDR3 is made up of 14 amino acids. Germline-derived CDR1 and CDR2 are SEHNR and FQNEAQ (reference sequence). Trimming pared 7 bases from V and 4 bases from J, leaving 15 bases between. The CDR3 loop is CASTTQEGADTQYF. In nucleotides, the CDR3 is TGTGCCAGCACCACTCAGGAGGGTGCAGATACGCAGTATTTT.

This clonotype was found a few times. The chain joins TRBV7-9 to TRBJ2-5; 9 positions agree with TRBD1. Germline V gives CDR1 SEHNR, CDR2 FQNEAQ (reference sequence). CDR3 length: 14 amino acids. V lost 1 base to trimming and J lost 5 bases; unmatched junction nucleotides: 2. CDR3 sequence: CASSLVGQGETQYF. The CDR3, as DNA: TGTGCCAGCAGCTTAGTCGGACAGGGGGAGACCCAGTACTTC.

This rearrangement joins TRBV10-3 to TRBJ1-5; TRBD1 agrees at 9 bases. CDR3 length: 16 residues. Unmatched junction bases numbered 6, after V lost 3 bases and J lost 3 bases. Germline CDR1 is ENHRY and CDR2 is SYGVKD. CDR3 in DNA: TGTGCCATCAGTGACAGGGACAGGGAGCCCAATCAGCCCCAGCATTTT. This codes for CAISDRDREPNQPQHF.

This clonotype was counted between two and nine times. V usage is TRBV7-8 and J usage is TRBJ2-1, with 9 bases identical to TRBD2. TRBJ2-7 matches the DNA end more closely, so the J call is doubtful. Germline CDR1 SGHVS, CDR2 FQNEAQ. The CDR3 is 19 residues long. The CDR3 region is CASSQEGTSFPSSYNEQYF. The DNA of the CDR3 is TGTGCCAGCAGCCAAGAGGGGACTAGCTTTCCGAGCTCCTACAATGAGCAGTACTTC.

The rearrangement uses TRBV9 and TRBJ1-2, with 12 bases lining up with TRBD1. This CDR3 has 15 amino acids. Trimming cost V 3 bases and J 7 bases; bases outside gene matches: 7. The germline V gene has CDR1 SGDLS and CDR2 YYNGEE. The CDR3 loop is CASSGLGTGGFGYTF. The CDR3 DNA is TGTGCCAGCAGCGGACTAGGGACAGGGGGCTTTGGCTACACCTTC.

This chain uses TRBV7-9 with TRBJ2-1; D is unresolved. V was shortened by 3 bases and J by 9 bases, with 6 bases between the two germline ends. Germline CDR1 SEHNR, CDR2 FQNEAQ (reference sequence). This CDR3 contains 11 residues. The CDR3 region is CASSFPLEQFF. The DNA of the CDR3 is TGTGCCAGCAGCTTTCCCCTTGAGCAGTTCTTC.

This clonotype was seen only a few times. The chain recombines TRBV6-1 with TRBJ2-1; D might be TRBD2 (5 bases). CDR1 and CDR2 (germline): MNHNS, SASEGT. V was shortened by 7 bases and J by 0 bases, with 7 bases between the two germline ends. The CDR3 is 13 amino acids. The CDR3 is CASKDFSYNEQFF. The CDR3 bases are TGTGCCAGCAAGGACTTCTCCTACAATGAGCAGTTCTTC.